The next 25 T cell receptor beta chains were all read from a single sample in a study of cytomegalovirus exposure and HLA in healthy donors. The PCR contained 60 Vbeta and 13 Jbeta primers. Clones were sequenced by immunoSEQ multiplex PCR, and TCRdb holds only the in-frame ones, with some missing. The sample has more than 200,000 clones, roughly 83% seen once; the top ten hold around 1.5%. The sample was PBMCs. The receptors come from a girl aged 10-17 years in good health and CMV-seronegative.

This rearrangement joins TRBV28 to TRBJ1-5; D gene uncertain. The CDR3 totals 17 residues. The germline V and J ends were trimmed by 1 base and 2 bases, with 15 bases remaining between them. CDR1 is MDHEN and CDR2 is SYDVKM in the germline V gene. The CDR3 DNA reads as TGTGCCAGCAGTTTATTCCGTCACCTTCAGGGCAATCAGCCCCAGCATTTT. Its protein product is CASSLFRHLQGNQPQHF. Drawing the rest from reference TRBV28 and TRBJ1-5, the complete variable domain is DVKVTQSSRYLVKRTGEKVFLECVQDMDHENMFWYRQDPGLGLRLIYFSYDVKMKEKGDIPEGYSVSREKKERFSLILESASTNQTSMYLCASSLFRHLQGNQPQHFGDGTRLSIL.

V is TRBV6-1 and J is TRBJ1-1, with 10 bases aligning to TRBD1. With 6 bases clipped from V and 4 bases from J, the junction kept 5 bases outside the gene matches. The CDR3 totals 14 residues. The germline V gene has CDR1 MNHNS and CDR2 SASEGT. CDR3 nucleotides: TGTGCCAGCAGCGGGTGGACAGGGGGCACTGAAGCTTTCTTT. It yields the protein CASSGWTGGTEAFF.

The chain recombines TRBV5-1 with TRBJ2-7; 10 bases map to TRBD1. With V trimmed by 4 bases and J by 7 bases, 11 bases remained unmatched. The CDR3 covers 15 residues. Germline V gene lookup returns CDR1 SGHRS and CDR2 YFSETQ. This chain's CDR3 is CASSILSGQGWEQYF. The CDR3 DNA is TGCGCCAGCAGCATACTCTCGGGACAGGGGTGGGAGCAGTACTTC.

The V call is TRBV19, the J call TRBJ1-3; TRBD1 matches at 10 bases. The CDR3 contains 20 residues. Germline CDR1 and CDR2: LNHDA and SQIVND (reference sequence). Trimming cost V 4 bases and J 2 bases; bases outside gene matches: 17. The CDR3 loop reads CASSRDNRDRGRRTGNTIYF. CDR3 coding DNA: TGTGCCAGTAGTAGAGATAACCGGGACAGGGGAAGAAGAACTGGAAACACCATATATTTT.

The rearrangement uses TRBV4-2 and TRBJ2-5; TRBD2 matches 10 bases. Trimming cost V 1 base and J 5 bases; bases outside gene matches: 7. Germline CDR1 reads LGHNA; CDR2 reads YNFKEQ. The length of the CDR3 is 16 residues. The CDR3 reads CASSQGSGGARETQYF. CDR3 bases: TGTGCCAGCAGCCAAGGAAGCGGGGGGGCCCGTGAGACCCAGTACTTC.

This clone has a single count. The rearrangement uses TRBV5-1 and TRBJ1-4; the D gene is possibly TRBD1 (6 bases). Germline CDR1 reads SGHRS; CDR2 reads YFSETQ. Trimming removed 7 bases from V and 5 bases from J, with 12 bases in between. This CDR3 is built from 13 residues. CDR3 sequence (DNA): TGCGCCAGCGGTCAGGGGCCGAATGAAAAACTGTTTTTT. It is translated as CASGQGPNEKLFF. The full variable domain, its missing parts supplied by reference TRBV5-1 and TRBJ1-4, is KAGVTQTPRYLIKTRGQQVTLSCSPISGHRSVSWYQQTPGQGLQFLFEYFSETQRNKGNFPGRFSGRQFSNSRSEMNVSTLELGDSALYLCASGQGPNEKLFFGSGTQLSVL.

The rearrangement links TRBV6-1 to TRBJ2-5; 8 bases align to TRBD1. CDR3 length: 15 residues. Germline-derived CDR1 and CDR2 are MNHNS and SASEGT. V lost 5 bases to trimming and J lost 1 base; unmatched junction nucleotides: 6. CDR3: CASSSGTGRQETQYF. The CDR3 nucleotides read TGTGCCAGCAGTTCCGGGACAGGACGCCAAGAGACCCAGTACTTC.

The V gene is TRBV28, the J gene TRBJ2-7; D not resolved. The CDR3 spans 13 residues. V was trimmed by 6 bases and J by 2 bases, leaving 11 bases between them. The germline gives CDR1 MDHEN, CDR2 SYDVKM. CDR3 residues: CASRRSGTYEQYF. In nucleotides, the CDR3 is TGTGCCAGCAGGCGATCGGGTACCTACGAGCAGTACTTC.

The J gene is TRBJ2-3, the V gene TRBV6-4; 11 bases are a match to TRBD2. V lost 4 bases and J lost 2; bases outside the gene matches: 2. Germline V CDR1 and CDR2: MRHNA, SNTAGT. CDR3 length: 15 amino acids. CDR3 in DNA: TGTGCCAGCAGTGTACTAGCGGGGGTCACAGATACGCAGTATTTT. Its protein is CASSVLAGVTDTQYF.

CDR3 amino acids: CASSREHMNTEAFF. For the CDR3, the DNA is TGTGCCAGCAGCCGGGAACACATGAACACTGAAGCTTTCTTT. The gene calls are TRBV7-3 and TRBJ1-1; unclear D gene. This CDR3 spans 14 amino acids. CDR1 and CDR2 (germline): SGHTA, FQGTGA. The V gene lost 5 bases and the J gene lost 0 bases, with 10 bases spanning the gap.

This clone was detected only once. The chain combines TRBV5-1 with TRBJ2-7; TRBD1 aligns across 11 bases. V was clipped by 4 bases and J by 4 bases; unmatched bases: 10. Germline CDR1 SGHRS, CDR2 YFSETQ. The CDR3 extends over 16 amino acids. CDR3 DNA sequence: TGCGCCAGCAGCCTATCCCCCGGGACAGGGGGGTACGAGCAGTACTTC. Translated: CASSLSPGTGGYEQYF.

The CDR3 sequence is CSGSDRVGTEAFF. The CDR3, as DNA: TGCAGCGGGTCCGACAGGGTGGGCACTGAAGCTTTCTTT. The chain uses TRBV29-1 and TRBJ1-1, with 7 bases matching TRBD1. CDR1 is SQVTM, CDR2 ANQGSEA, per germline. The CDR3 covers 13 residues. Germline trimming cut 7 bases from V and 4 bases from J; bases unmatched to any gene: 9.

This clone was detected a few times. The chain recombines TRBV5-4 with TRBJ1-1, with a weak D call TRBD1 (5 bases). The V gene's germline CDR1 is SGHNT and CDR2 YYREEE (reference sequence). Trimming pared 3 bases from V and 5 bases from J, leaving 11 bases between. The CDR3 has 13 residues. The CDR3 region has the DNA TGTGCCAGCAGCTCACCGGGGGGGACTGAAGCTTTCTTT. It yields the protein CASSSPGGTEAFF.

V gene TRBV7-2 combines with J gene TRBJ2-2, with D perhaps TRBD2 (5 bases). V shed 3 bases and J shed 5 bases, with 13 bases lying between them. Germline loops: CDR1 SGHTA, CDR2 FQGNSA. The CDR3 is made up of 15 amino acids. CDR3 region: CASSFGESYTGELFF. CDR3 bases: TGTGCCAGCAGCTTTGGGGAGTCCTATACCGGGGAGCTGTTTTTT.

The rearrangement joins TRBV7-8 to TRBJ2-5; perhaps TRBD2 as D (6 bases). Trimming shortened V by 2 bases and J by 4 bases, and 20 bases separated the two germline ends. The CDR3 contains 17 residues. From germline, CDR1 is SGHVS and CDR2 FQNEAQ. The CDR3 bases are TGTGCCAGCAGCTTACCCCATGGGAGGAGGGATGGAGAGACCCAGTACTTC. This gives the protein CASSLPHGRRDGETQYF.

The genes are TRBV27 and TRBJ2-2; 11 nucleotides align to TRBD2. Per germline, CDR1 MNHEY and CDR2 SMNVEV (reference sequence). The CDR3 extends over 14 amino acids. V dropped 2 bases and J dropped 7; count of bases not matched to a gene: 0. CDR3 bases: TGTGCCAGCAGTTTAGGGACTAGCGGCGGGGAGCTGTTTTTT. Translated, it gives CASSLGTSGGELFF.

This chain connects TRBV7-9 to TRBJ2-1; 9 positions agree with TRBD2. The J segment lost 6 bases and the V segment lost 5 bases, leaving 5 bases of the junction unmatched. The CDR3 is 14 amino acids. The germline CDR1 and CDR2 sequences are SEHNR and FQNEAQ (reference sequence). The CDR3 DNA reads as TGTGCCAGCAGCGGTAGCGGGAGTATCAATGAGCAGTTCTTC. Protein sequence: CASSGSGSINEQFF.

The J gene is TRBJ2-2, the V gene TRBV9; possible D gene TRBD2, 6 bases. This CDR3 is 16 amino acids long. Germline CDR1 is SGDLS and CDR2 is YYNGEE. The germline V and J ends were trimmed by 0 bases and 6 bases, with 15 bases remaining between them. Here the CDR3 DNA reads TGTGCCAGCAGCGTAGCTGACGGGAGAGGGGCCGGGGAGCTGTTTTTT. It codes for CASSVADGRGAGELFF.

This clone occurred a few times. The chain is built from TRBV19 and TRBJ1-2; D gene uncertain. V lost 8 bases and J lost 4, with 5 bases in between. Germline V gene data show CDR1 as LNHDA and CDR2 as SQIVND (reference sequence). The CDR3 length is 10 residues. CDR3 protein: CASSGYGYTF. The CDR3 DNA sequence: TGTGCCAGTTCAGGCTATGGCTACACCTTC.

The rearrangement uses TRBV4-2 and TRBJ1-4; 9 bases map to TRBD1. The CDR3 extends over 16 amino acids. V dropped 0 bases and J dropped 5; count of bases not matched to a gene: 4. Germline CDR1 reads LGHNA; CDR2 reads YNFKEQ. This chain's CDR3 is CASSQDTGTGNEKLFF. As DNA, the CDR3 is TGTGCCAGCAGCCAAGATACCGGGACAGGGAATGAAAAACTGTTTTTT.

The chain is built from TRBV19 and TRBJ1-5; D is undetermined. CDR3 length equals 16 residues. Looked up from germline, CDR1 is LNHDA and CDR2 is SQIVND (reference sequence). V was trimmed by 7 bases and J by 0 bases, leaving 16 bases between them. For the CDR3, the DNA is TGTGCCAGTAATGCCATGGGGAGGGCTAGCAATCAGCCCCAGCATTTT. Its protein product is CASNAMGRASNQPQHF.

This chain connects TRBV14 to TRBJ2-2; D not resolved. Trimming took 4 bases from V and 8 from J, leaving 8 bases between them. Germline V CDR1 and CDR2: SGHDN, FVKESK. The CDR3 has 12 amino acids. Here the CDR3 reads CASSRPLGELFF. The CDR3 DNA is TGTGCCAGCAGCCGGCCCCTTGGGGAGCTGTTTTTT. The full variable domain, in which reference TRBV14 and TRBJ2-2 provide the parts outside the CDR3, is EAGVTQFPSHSVIEKGQTVTLRCDPISGHDNLYWYRRVMGKEIKFLLHFVKESKQDESGMPNNRFLAERTGGTYSTLKVQPAELEDSGVYFCASSRPLGELFFGEGSRLTVL.

This chain links TRBV29-1 with TRBJ1-1; TRBD1 is a possible D gene (5 bases). CDR3 length: 10 amino acids. The germline CDR1 and CDR2 sequences are SQVTM and ANQGSEA. V was cut by 7 bases and J by 7 bases, with 10 bases left in between. In DNA form, the CDR3 reads TGCAGCGCCGGCGACAGTGAAGCTTTCTTT. Translating gives CSAGDSEAFF.

This chain joins TRBV27 and TRBJ2-1; D possibly corresponds to TRBD2 (5 bases). CDR1 MNHEY and CDR2 SMNVEV come from the germline V gene (reference sequence). The CDR3 runs 12 residues. V lost 6 bases and J 4 bases, leaving 7 bases between the germline ends. The CDR3 loop reads CASRSGYNEQFF. The DNA of the CDR3 is TGTGCCAGCAGAAGCGGTTACAATGAGCAGTTCTTC.

J is TRBJ2-7 and V is TRBV27; D is perhaps TRBD1 (5 bases). Trimming removed 5 bases at V and 4 bases at J, with 18 bases between. CDR1 is MNHEY and CDR2 is SMNVEV in the germline V gene (reference sequence). The CDR3 sequence is 15 residues long. CDR3 coding DNA: TGTGCCAGCAGTGATAGGTTCCGGCCAGGGTACGAGCAGTACTTC. Translation: CASSDRFRPGYEQYF.